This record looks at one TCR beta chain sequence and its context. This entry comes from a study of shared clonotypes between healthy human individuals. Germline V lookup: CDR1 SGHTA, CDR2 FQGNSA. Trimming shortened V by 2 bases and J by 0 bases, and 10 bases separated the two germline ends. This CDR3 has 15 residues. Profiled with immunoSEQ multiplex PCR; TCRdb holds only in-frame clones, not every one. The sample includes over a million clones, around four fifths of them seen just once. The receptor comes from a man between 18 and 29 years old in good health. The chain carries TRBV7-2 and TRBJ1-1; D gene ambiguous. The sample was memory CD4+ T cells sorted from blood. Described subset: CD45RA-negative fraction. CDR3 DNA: TGTGCCAGCAGCTTACTTCCTACTGTGAACACTGAAGCTTTCTTT. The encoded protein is CASSLLPTVNTEAFF.